A selection of T cell receptor beta chains follows, all from one sample in a study of CD8 T cells in ankylosing spondylitis. TCRdb fed the 5' RACE reads into MiXCR, producing one record per CDR3 protein. This sample has approximately 400,000 distinct CDR3 sequences, with 25% to 30% found just once. Sequences were obtained from blood, either unsorted or a sorted T cell fraction (not recorded which). These TCRs come from a male donor with ankylosing spondylitis. CDR3s include the opening cysteine and the closing phenylalanine or tryptophan. Fields, in order: D gene, J gene, clone size, V gene, CDR3 DNA, CDR3 protein. D genes are given only for firm matches. Size is omitted from some rows. Given values are once, few, many or a class for expanded clones.

-	TRBJ2-3	few	TRBV10-3	TGTGCCATCAGCCCTGGCCCAGATACGCAGTATTTT	CAISPGPDTQYF
TRBD2	TRBJ2-1	-	TRBV4-2	TGTGCCAGCAGCCCCCTGGAGACTAGCAGCGATGAGCAGTTCTTC	CASSPLETSSDEQFF
-	TRBJ1-2	-	TRBV20-1	TGCAGTGCTAGAGATGCAGAGAACTATGGCTACACCTTC	CSARDAENYGYTF
-	TRBJ2-5	-	TRBV5-1	TGCGCCAGCTCAACAGGGAATGGCCAAGAGACCCAGTACTTC	CASSTGNGQETQYF
-	TRBJ2-2	-	TRBV6-2/TRBV6-3	TGTGCCAGCAGACAACACACCGGGGAGCTGTTTTTT	CASRQHTGELFF
-	TRBJ2-1	many	TRBV5-1	TGCGCCAGCAGCTTGTCCAGGGATATCCCCAATGAGCAGTTCTTC	CASSLSRDIPNEQFF
TRBD2	TRBJ2-1	-	TRBV7-9	TGTGCCAGCAGCTTATCTAGCGGGACGAGCTCCTACAATGAGCAGTTCTTC	CASSLSSGTSSYNEQFF
TRBD1	TRBJ1-4	-	TRBV12-3/TRBV12-4	TGTGCCAGCAGTGTCGACAGGGGACCTAATGAAAAACTGTTTTTT	CASSVDRGPNEKLFF
-	TRBJ2-6	-	TRBV5-1	TGCGCCAGCAGCTTGGGTAATGCTGGGGCCAACGTCCTGACTTTC	CASSLGNAGANVLTF
TRBD1	TRBJ1-3	few	TRBV5-1	TGCGCCAGCAGCTTGTTCGGGACAGGGTATGAAAACACCATATATTTT	CASSLFGTGYENTIYF
-	TRBJ2-1	many	TRBV20-1	TGCAGTGCTAGAGTTACACTAGGGCTCGATGAGCAGTTCTTC	CSARVTLGLDEQFF
-	TRBJ2-4	-	TRBV3-1	TGTGCCAGCAGCCCCTCAAAGGTAGCCAAAAACATTCAGTACTTC	CASSPSKVAKNIQYF
-	TRBJ1-1	-	TRBV29-1	TGCAGCGTGATGACAATGAACACTGAAGCTTTCTTT	CSVMTMNTEAFF
TRBD2	TRBJ2-1	-	TRBV2	TGTGCCAGCCAGCGGGAGGGCCGCCCGAGTAGCTCCTACAATGAGCAGTTCTTC	CASQREGRPSSSYNEQFF
-	TRBJ2-2	many	TRBV3-1	TGTGCCAGCAGGTTACAGGGAAGGATCACCGGGGAGCTGTTTTTT	CASRLQGRITGELFF
-	TRBJ2-5	-	TRBV19	TGTGCCAGCAGGGTAGGAGAGACCCAGTACTTC	CASRVGETQYF
-	TRBJ2-2	-	TRBV7-9	TGTGCCAGCAGCCGAAACGACAGACCGAACACCGGGGAGCTGTTTTTT	CASSRNDRPNTGELFF